This entry features one T cell receptor (beta chain) sequence. The CDR3 is made up of 18 amino acids. Germline assignment: CDR1 SGHRS and CDR2 YFSETQ. The V end was cut by 0 bases, the J end by 5 bases, with 20 bases between. The sample comes from a study of tumor-infiltrating lymphocytes in localized non-small cell lung cancer. The method was immunoSEQ multiplex PCR; TCRdb's version includes in-frame clones alone and lacks a portion of them. The profile shows about 13,000 clones, 79% of them singletons. This clonotype originated in a human donor with non-small cell lung cancer. V usage is TRBV5-1 and J usage is TRBJ2-2, with D perhaps TRBD1 (6 bases). The sequenced sample consisted of lung tumor tissue. The CDR3 loop is CASSLAGHLTTGTGELFF. As DNA, the CDR3 is TGCGCCAGCAGCTTGGCGGGACACCTGACCACGGGGACCGGGGAGCTGTTTTTT.